This T cell receptor (beta chain) comes out of a study of control samples from healthy donors and cancer patients. V was shortened by 4 bases and J by 5 bases, with 25 bases between the two germline ends. Germline CDR1 SEHNR, CDR2 FQNEAQ (reference sequence). CDR3 length equals 18 residues. Libraries were prepared by immunoSEQ multiplex PCR; TCRdb keeps only in-frame clonotypes and omits some of them. Of some 130,000 clones in the sample, around 93% were seen once. Sequenced material: blood. The clonotype originates from a man between 18 and 35 years old in good health. The rearrangement uses TRBV7-9 and TRBJ2-3; D possibly corresponds to TRBD1 (6 bases). The CDR3 sequence: CASSSNPWGHRAKDTQYF. The DNA of the CDR3 is TGTGCCAGCAGCTCCAACCCTTGGGGGCACAGGGCCAAAGATACGCAGTATTTT.